Included here is one T cell receptor beta chain sequence, with context. The entry originates in a study of blood T cell repertoires in COVID-19. The CDR3 has 15 amino acids. The germline CDR1 and CDR2 sequences are MNHNY and SVGAGI (reference sequence). J gave up 2 bases and V 0 bases, and 1 base lay outside the gene matches. Data came from immunoSEQ multiplex PCR; TCRdb stores just in-frame clones and leaves some out. This sample has fewer than 500,000 clones, with roughly 86% found just once. Sequencing was carried out using peripheral blood. This TCR was sampled from a human donor with acute or convalescent COVID-19. The donor label of this sample is uncertain. The chain employs TRBV6-6 and TRBJ2-7, with 10 bases aligning to TRBD2. CDR3: CASSYSSGRPYEQYF. The CDR3 DNA follows: TGTGCCAGCAGTTACTCTAGCGGGAGGCCCTACGAGCAGTACTTC.